This T cell receptor (beta chain) was captured by sequencing in a study of regulatory T cells in long-lasting Graves disease. Sequencing libraries for TCR beta were prepared with iRepertoire HTBI primers and Arm-PCR of CDR3 regions. TCRdb ran MiXCR on the multiplex PCR reads and lists one entry per CDR3 protein. The repertoire holds about 450,000 distinct CDR3 sequences, with about a sixth as singletons. Regarding time point: newly diagnosed GD, antithyroid drugs for less than 3 months. The TCR library used RNA extracted from PBMCs. The CDR3 loop spans 13 amino acids. CDR1 and CDR2 from the germline V gene are MNHEY and SMNVEV (reference sequence). Between the trimmed V and J ends, which lost 3 bases and 8 bases, there was a span of 10 bases. These sequences were also reported in another study, on T cells in Graves' hyperthyroidism and ophthalmopathy.

The sample consisted of peripheral blood mononuclear cells (PBMCs), taken at new diagnosis, from a patient treated with antithyroid drugs. This rearrangement joins TRBV27 to TRBJ1-4; D not resolved. The TCR was taken from a young woman with Graves disease. The CDR3 sequence: CASSLATREKLFF. The CDR3 DNA reads TGTGCCAGCAGTTTGGCAACTCGGGAAAAACTGTTTTTT.